This T cell receptor (beta chain) was identified during a study of CD8 T cells in Susac syndrome. Study information: Patients with Susac syndrome were therapy-naive, on corticosteroids, or on intravenous immunoglobulin alone at the time that blood was drawn.

Trimming stripped 5 bases from V and 5 bases from J, with 12 bases between. CDR1 and CDR2 from the germline V gene are SQVTM and ANQGSEA. The CDR3 spans 12 residues. An amount of RNA that ranged from roughly 0.5 to 1 ug was reverse transcribed with random hexamers. Across 54 Vbeta and 13 Jbeta, immunoSEQ multiplex PCR amplified TCR beta CDR3. TCRdb recomputed calls from the immunoSEQ multiplex PCR reads with MiXCR, one row per CDR3 protein. The data hold about 200,000 distinct CDR3 sequences, with more than 85% observed a single time. The chain recombines TRBV29-1 with TRBJ1-1, with D perhaps matching TRBD1 (5 bases). The clonotype originates from a human donor with Susac syndrome. Specimen: CD4+ T cells from PBMCs. The CDR3 region has the DNA TGCAGCGTTTCCCAGGGAGATACTGAAGCTTTCTTT. It yields the protein CSVSQGDTEAFF.